These 29 T cell receptor beta chains share one sample of origin, sequenced in a study of CD8 T cells in ankylosing spondylitis. MiXCR, applied by TCRdb to the 5' RACE reads, yields one record per CDR3 protein. The sample consists of roughly 400,000 distinct CDR3 sequences, under 25% of them appearing once. Whole-study findings and limits: What appeared characteristic of ankylosing spondylitis blood was a TCR beta motif of fewer than ten highly homologous variants.

Antigen specificity for these receptors is unknown. The source material was blood, either unsorted or a sorted T cell fraction (not recorded which). All receptors derive from a male donor with ankylosing spondylitis.

The chain links TRBV7-9 to TRBJ2-7; 9 nucleotides line up with TRBD2. J gave up 2 bases and V 3 bases, and 8 bases lay outside the gene matches. Germline-derived CDR1 and CDR2 are SEHNR and FQNEAQ (reference sequence). The CDR3 extends over 16 amino acids. The CDR3 loop is CASSFPSGRRTYEQYF. The DNA for the CDR3 is TGTGCCAGCAGCTTCCCCAGCGGGAGGAGGACCTACGAGCAGTACTTC.

This clonotype has just a few counts. The chain is built from TRBV16 and TRBJ2-7; TRBD1 agrees at 10 bases. From germline, CDR1 is KGHSY and CDR2 FQNENV. With 4 bases clipped from V and 12 bases from J, the junction kept 6 bases outside the gene matches. The CDR3 runs to 12 residues. CDR3 in amino acids: CASSPRDRGLYF. CDR3 nucleotide sequence: TGTGCCAGCAGCCCGCGGGACAGGGGTTTGTACTTC.

The rearrangement links TRBV2 to TRBJ2-3; perhaps TRBD1 as D (5 bases). The CDR3 contains 13 residues. Trimming left V 5 bases short and J 6 bases short, with 12 bases between. The germline CDR1 and CDR2 sequences are SNHLY and FYNNEI. This CDR3 is CASSSGILDTQYF. For the CDR3, the DNA is TGTGCCAGCAGTTCAGGGATCTTGGATACGCAGTATTTT.

This clonotype occurred a few times. The chain is built from TRBV20-1 and TRBJ2-5, with 11 bases fitting TRBD2. Losses at the gene ends were 5 bases for V and 5 bases for J; bases not matched to a gene: 13. The CDR3 has 16 amino acids. Germline V lookup: CDR1 DFQATT, CDR2 SNEGSKA (reference sequence). CDR3 sequence: CSAPRLAGWQRETQYF. CDR3 DNA sequence: TGCAGTGCTCCCCGACTAGCGGGGTGGCAAAGGGAGACCCAGTACTTC.

This clonotype was picked up a small number of times. The V gene is TRBV6-2 or TRBV6-3, the J gene TRBJ1-5, with D perhaps TRBD1 (5 bases). Germline V gene sequence: CDR1 MNHEY, CDR2 SVGEGT. The V end lost 2 bases, the J end lost 9 bases, and 11 bases lay between the germline ends. This CDR3 has 13 amino acids. CDR3 sequence (DNA): TGTGCCAGCAGTTACGGGGCACAATGGCCCCAGCATTTT. Amino acid sequence: CASSYGAQWPQHF.

The CDR3 bases are TGCAGTGCCAGACGGAGTCATAGCGGGACCTACAATGAGCAGTTCTTC. As protein: CSARRSHSGTYNEQFF. This chain joins TRBV20-1 and TRBJ2-1; TRBD2 matches at 8 bases. The germline gives CDR1 DFQATT, CDR2 SNEGSKA (reference sequence). With V trimmed by 6 bases and J by 2 bases, 12 bases remained unmatched. The length of the CDR3 is 16 residues.

This chain uses TRBV6-6 with TRBJ2-5; tentatively, D is TRBD2 (6 bases). Germline V lookup: CDR1 MNHNY, CDR2 SVGAGI (reference sequence). Trimming pared 5 bases from V and 5 bases from J, leaving 9 bases between. This CDR3 has 12 residues. In nucleotides, the CDR3 is TGTGCCAGCAGTCCAGGGAGGGAGACCCAGTACTTC. Translation: CASSPGRETQYF.

This clonotype was seen a handful of times. The chain is built from TRBV12-3 or TRBV12-4 and TRBJ2-7; D gene uncertain. V was clipped by 5 bases and J by 2 bases, with 13 bases between them. This CDR3 is 14 amino acids long. The chain's CDR3 is CASSLSRRTYEQYF. CDR3 bases: TGTGCCAGCAGTCTCTCTCGACGTACCTACGAGCAGTACTTC.

V and J are TRBV7-2 and TRBJ2-1; 11 bases agree with TRBD2. The CDR3 contains 17 residues. V shed 5 bases, J shed 4 bases, and the junction held 10 bases outside the gene matches. The germline gives CDR1 SGHTA, CDR2 FQGNSA. The CDR3: CASSLAGGLAVYNEQFF. The CDR3 DNA reads TGTGCCAGCAGCCTCGCGGGGGGACTAGCGGTTTACAATGAGCAGTTCTTC. The variable domain in full, with the rest retrieved from reference TRBV7-2 and TRBJ2-1, is GAGVSQSPSNKVTEKGKDVELRCDPISGHTALYWYRQSLGQGLEFLIYFQGNSAPDKSGLPSDRFSAERTGGSVSTLTIQRTQQEDSAVYLCASSLAGGLAVYNEQFFGPGTRLTVL.

The rearrangement links TRBV5-1 to TRBJ1-4; D is unclear. The CDR3 is made up of 16 amino acids. V was clipped by 3 bases and J by 6 bases, with 18 bases between them. The germline V gene encodes CDR1 SGHRS and CDR2 YFSETQ. CDR3 bases: TGCGCCAGCAGCTCAAATGCTTGGGGTTCGGATGAAAAACTGTTTTTT. This sequence encodes CASSSNAWGSDEKLFF.

The V call is TRBV9, the J call TRBJ2-2; 7 bases line up with TRBD1. The CDR3 contains 17 residues. Germline values: CDR1 SGDLS, CDR2 YYNGEE. V was clipped by 10 bases and J by 2 bases; unmatched bases: 17. The DNA for the CDR3 is TGTGCCGGCACCTACAGGGGTACTCCCATAAACACCGGGGAGCTGTTTTTT. This encodes CAGTYRGTPINTGELFF. Full variable domain (rest looked up from reference TRBV9 and TRBJ2-2): DSGVTQTPKHLITATGQRVTLRCSPRSGDLSVYWYQQSLDQGLQFLIQYYNGEERAKGNILERFSAQQFPDLHSELNLSSLELGDSALYFCAGTYRGTPINTGELFFGEGSRLTVL.

The sample holds a few counts of this clonotype. V and J are TRBV27 and TRBJ2-1, with no clear D. Deletions cut 5 bases from V and 0 bases from J, with 14 bases between. This CDR3 region has 16 residues. The V gene's germline CDR1 is MNHEY and CDR2 SMNVEV (reference sequence). CDR3: CASSPLALSSYNEQFF. DNA of the CDR3: TGTGCCAGCAGTCCCCTGGCTCTGAGCTCCTACAATGAGCAGTTCTTC.

This clonotype has more than one count but fewer than ten. The chain is built from TRBV6-2 or TRBV6-3 and TRBJ2-3; D is ambiguous. CDR3 size: 12 residues. The V and J ends lost 10 bases and 1 base respectively, with 9 bases between them. Germline CDR1 MNHEY, CDR2 SVGEGT. The CDR3 coding sequence is TGTGCCACCCCCCGGGGCACAGATACGCAGTATTTT. Its translation: CATPRGTDTQYF.

This clonotype is a singleton in its sample. This chain connects TRBV28 to TRBJ2-7; D is ambiguous. V was clipped by 3 bases and J by 3 bases, with 9 bases between them. Germline V gene sequence: CDR1 MDHEN, CDR2 SYDVKM. This CDR3 has 13 residues. Here the CDR3 DNA reads TGTGCCAGCAGTTTCAACTCGATCTACGAGCAGTACTTC. This codes for CASSFNSIYEQYF.

The chain combines TRBV12-3 or TRBV12-4 with TRBJ2-5; the D is unclear. V lost 5 bases, J lost 2 bases, and 9 bases lay in between. The CDR3 has 13 amino acids. The CDR3 is CASSRVYQETQYF. In nucleotides, the CDR3 is TGTGCCAGCAGTCGGGTCTATCAAGAGACCCAGTACTTC.

This chain joins TRBV2 and TRBJ2-1; D is ambiguous. The germline CDR1 and CDR2 sequences are SNHLY and FYNNEI. Deletions cut 7 bases from V and 7 bases from J, with 23 bases between. This CDR3 spans 16 amino acids. CDR3 region: CASTLLLVSVINEQFF. The CDR3 nucleotides read TGTGCCAGCACCCTCTTGCTAGTTTCTGTTATTAATGAGCAGTTCTTC.

The J gene is TRBJ2-1, the V gene TRBV25-1; 9 positions match TRBD1. V lost 4 bases, J lost 3 bases, and 10 bases stayed unmatched. Germline values: CDR1 MGHDK, CDR2 SYGVNS. The CDR3 has 17 residues. The CDR3 sequence is CASSAPNRGRNYNEQFF. CDR3 in DNA: TGTGCCAGCAGTGCTCCCAACAGGGGGCGAAACTACAATGAGCAGTTCTTC.

This clonotype was observed a few times. V usage is TRBV6-5 and J usage is TRBJ1-5; no clear D gene. V dropped 3 bases and J dropped 5 bases, with 8 bases sitting between them. This CDR3 spans 13 amino acids. The V gene's germline CDR1 is MNHEY and CDR2 SVGAGI. The CDR3 DNA is TGTGCCAGCAGTTATTCTTCCCATCAGCCCCAGCATTTT. This encodes CASSYSSHQPQHF.

This clonotype was seen more than once but under ten times. Compared with germline, one end of the junction differs, possibly owing to a read error. This chain joins TRBV7-7 and TRBJ2-1; 11 positions agree with TRBD2. CDR3 length: 14 residues. CDR1 and CDR2 from the germline V gene are SSHAT and FNYEAQ (reference sequence). CDR3 DNA sequence: TGTGCTAGCAGCGCCGGGCTAGCGGGAGGTACGCAGTTCTTC. Translating gives CASSAGLAGGTQFF.

This chain links TRBV4-1 with TRBJ2-2, with D uncertain. Germline V gene sequence: CDR1 MGHRA, CDR2 YSYEKL. V was cut by 2 bases and J by 3 bases, with 4 bases left in between. This CDR3 contains 13 residues. CDR3 sequence (DNA): TGCGCCAGCAGCCAACCTCACACCGGGGAGCTGTTTTTT. Translated, it gives CASSQPHTGELFF.

The V call is TRBV12-3 or TRBV12-4, the J call TRBJ2-5; 8 nucleotides agree with TRBD1. The CDR3 totals 15 residues. The V segment lost 1 base and the J segment 4 bases; nucleotides outside the gene matches: 5. Here the CDR3 reads CASSLGRGRRETQYF. Written as DNA, the CDR3 is TGTGCCAGCAGTTTAGGCAGGGGGCGCAGAGAGACCCAGTACTTC.

In its sample, this clonotype was seen a few times. The DNA for the CDR3 is TGCGCCACCCTGGGGACGCATGAAAAACTGTTTTTT. Translation gives CATLGTHEKLFF. The genes are TRBV10-2 and TRBJ1-4; D perhaps matches TRBD1 (5 bases). This CDR3 contains 12 residues. The germline V gene encodes CDR1 WSHSY and CDR2 SAAADI. Trimming took 10 bases from V and 6 from J, leaving 12 bases between them.

This sequence joins TRBV6-2 or TRBV6-3 and TRBJ2-5; D is unclear. CDR3 length: 16 residues. V was pared by 6 bases and J by 3 bases, with 20 bases between. Per the germline V gene, CDR1 is MNHEY and CDR2 is SVGEGT. The CDR3, as DNA: TGTGCCAGCAGCCGCGTATCCGGGCTTCGAAAAGAGACCCAGTACTTC. It codes for CASSRVSGLRKETQYF.

This clonotype has ten or more counts. The chain employs TRBV5-1 and TRBJ2-3; D is uncertain. Trimming left V 5 bases short and J 4 bases short, with 14 bases between. The length of the CDR3 is 14 residues. Germline V gene data show CDR1 as SGHRS and CDR2 as YFSETQ. As DNA, the CDR3 is TGCGCCAGCAGTATGATACCAAATGCAGATACGCAGTATTTT. Its protein is CASSMIPNADTQYF. The whole variable domain, remainder taken from reference TRBV5-1 and TRBJ2-3, is KAGVTQTPRYLIKTRGQQVTLSCSPISGHRSVSWYQQTPGQGLQFLFEYFSETQRNKGNFPGRFSGRQFSNSRSEMNVSTLELGDSALYLCASSMIPNADTQYFGPGTRLTVL.

There are many counts of this clonotype. The chain couples TRBV29-1 to TRBJ1-2; TRBD1 matches 7 bases. The V segment lost 6 bases and the J segment 5 bases; nucleotides outside the gene matches: 9. This CDR3 region has 13 residues. Looked up from germline, CDR1 is SQVTM and CDR2 is ANQGSEA. The CDR3 loop reads CSVGTAREYGYTF. In DNA, the CDR3 is TGCAGCGTCGGGACAGCCCGAGAGTATGGCTACACCTTC.

This clonotype was counted between two and nine times. The chain recombines TRBV29-1 with TRBJ2-5; D is undetermined. Germline V lookup: CDR1 SQVTM, CDR2 ANQGSEA. Trimming pared 4 bases from V and 2 bases from J, leaving 11 bases between. CDR3 length: 13 residues. CDR3 in DNA: TGCAGCGTTGTTAGCTTTCGGCAAGAGACCCAGTACTTC. Residues: CSVVSFRQETQYF.

This clonotype was detected a few times. V is TRBV29-1 and J is TRBJ1-2; D ambiguous. The CDR3 contains 13 residues. The V end was cut by 4 bases, the J end by 5 bases, with 14 bases between. CDR1 and CDR2 (germline): SQVTM, ANQGSEA. The DNA for the CDR3 is TGCAGCGTTGCAACGACTGCTGTGTATGGCTACACCTTC. It encodes CSVATTAVYGYTF.

The CDR3: CASSLPTEGNTIYF. DNA for the CDR3: TGCGCCAGCAGCTTGCCCACGGAAGGAAACACCATATATTTT. The V call is TRBV5-1, the J call TRBJ1-3; D gene uncertain. Germline V gene sequence: CDR1 SGHRS, CDR2 YFSETQ. V lost 1 base to trimming and J lost 4 bases, with 9 bases between them. This CDR3 is built from 14 residues.

This clonotype showed up just a few times. V and J are TRBV7-9 and TRBJ1-1; 8 bases agree with TRBD1. The V and J ends lost 5 bases and 6 bases, in that order; junction bases with no gene match: 5. This CDR3 has 13 residues. Germline lookup yields CDR1 SEHNR and CDR2 FQNEAQ (reference sequence). The CDR3 reads CASSLTGESEAFF. The CDR3 DNA is TGTGCCAGCAGCCTGACAGGGGAGTCTGAAGCTTTCTTT.